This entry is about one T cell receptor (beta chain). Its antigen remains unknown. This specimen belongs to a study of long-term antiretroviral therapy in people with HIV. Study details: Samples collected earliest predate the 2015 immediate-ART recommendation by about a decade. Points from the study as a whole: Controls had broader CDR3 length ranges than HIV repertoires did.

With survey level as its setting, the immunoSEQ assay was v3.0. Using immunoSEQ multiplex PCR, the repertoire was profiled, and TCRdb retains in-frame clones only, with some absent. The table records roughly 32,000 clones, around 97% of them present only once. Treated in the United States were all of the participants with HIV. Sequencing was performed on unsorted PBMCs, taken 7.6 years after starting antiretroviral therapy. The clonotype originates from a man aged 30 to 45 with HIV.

Here the CDR3 DNA reads TGTGCCATCAGTGACCCATGGACAGGGGTCAACTATGGCTACACCTTC. Its protein is CAISDPWTGVNYGYTF. This rearrangement joins TRBV10-3 to TRBJ1-2; TRBD1 matches at 9 bases. After removal of 3 bases from V and 2 bases from J, the junction contained 7 bases not matched to a gene. The germline CDR1 and CDR2 sequences are ENHRY and SYGVKD. This CDR3 contains 16 residues.